By sample fraction, the clone carrying this TCR beta chain is medium-sized. Its antigen is not known. The data derive from a study of HIV-infected patients and healthy controls. General observations from the study: Healthy controls carried many MAIT alpha-chain CDR3s, while HIV+ repertoires had few.

Approximately 510 ng RNA was reverse transcribed with alpha and beta constant-region primers. Using multiplexing indices, alpha and beta chain libraries were generated apart by chain-specific third strand synthesis. A 12-nucleotide barcode per molecule came from two concatenated random hexamers added pre-amplification. Each CDR3 protein is one row after TCRdb ran MiXCR on the 5' RACE reads. The table shows 10,000 to 15,000 distinct CDR3 sequences, with roughly a tenth occurring only once. Germline V gene sequence: CDR1 SGHAT, CDR2 FQNNGV. The CDR3 consists of 14 residues. The ends were cut back, 5 bases at V and 8 bases at J, with 19 bases in the middle. The repertoire came from unfractionated whole blood and reflected all unsorted peripheral T cells.

The chain carries TRBV11-2 and TRBJ2-7, with D possibly TRBD2 on 6 matching bases. The sample taken for sequencing was blood. This TCR came from an adult in good health. This chain's CDR3 is CASSPMVTRGKQYF. The CDR3 nucleotides are TGTGCCAGCAGCCCTATGGTTACCCGGGGGAAGCAGTACTTC.